A selection of T cell receptor beta chains follows, all from one sample in a study of T cell responses to AZD1222 COVID-19 vaccine. TCRdb's table, derived via immunoSEQ multiplex PCR, lists solely in-frame clones and lacks some. The sample shows roughly 110,000 clones, 80% to 90% of them seen only once. Sequenced material: peripheral blood, taken on day 0 of AZD1222 vaccination. These TCRs come from an adult in good health. CDR3s include the opening cysteine and the closing phenylalanine or tryptophan. A D gene is named only where the DNA matches it firmly. Rows may omit the clone size; those that give it use once, few, many or a size class.

J gene | clone size | V gene | D gene | CDR3 protein | CDR3 DNA
TRBJ1-1 | - | TRBV15 | TRBD1 | CATSRGQGNTEAFF | TGTGCCACCAGCAGAGGACAGGGGAACACTGAAGCTTTCTTT
TRBJ2-1 | - | TRBV5-5 | - | CASSLVSGAYNEQFF | TGTGCCAGCAGCTTGGTATCAGGGGCTTACAATGAGCAGTTCTTC
TRBJ1-3 | - | TRBV11-2 | TRBD1 | CASSLAPTGGNTIYF | TGTGCCAGCAGCTTAGCTCCGACAGGGGGAAACACCATATATTTT
TRBJ1-1 | - | TRBV6-6 | - | CASSQRPGSGAFF | TGTGCCAGCAGTCAACGGCCAGGGAGCGGAGCTTTCTTT
TRBJ2-5 | - | TRBV6-5 | - | CASSYGQARAQYF | TGTGCCAGCAGTTACGGCCAGGCTAGGGCCCAGTACTTC
TRBJ2-5 | - | TRBV6-5 | - | CASTQTLQETQYF | TGTGCCAGCACCCAGACCCTCCAAGAGACCCAGTACTTC
TRBJ2-1 | - | TRBV18 | - | CASSFKRYNEQFF | TGTGCCAGCTCATTTAAGCGTTACAATGAGCAGTTCTTC
TRBJ1-1 | - | TRBV20-1 | - | CSASKAGTGTEAFF | TGCAGTGCTAGTAAAGCAGGGACGGGCACTGAAGCTTTCTTT
TRBJ1-1 | once | TRBV28 | TRBD1 | CASSLVKGTGAGEAFF | TGTGCCAGCAGTTTAGTTAAAGGGACAGGGGCAGGTGAAGCTTTCTTT
TRBJ1-4 | - | TRBV28 | TRBD1 | CASSSRRDRDEKLFF | TGTGCCAGCAGTTCACGACGGGACAGGGACGAAAAACTGTTTTTT
TRBJ1-5 | - | TRBV7-2 | TRBD1 | CASRTGGGNQPQHF | TGTGCCAGCAGAACAGGGGGCGGGAATCAGCCCCAGCATTTT
TRBJ1-2 | - | TRBV5-4 | TRBD1 | CASSLDRQGNNGYTF | TGTGCCAGCAGCTTGGACAGACAGGGTAATAATGGCTACACCTTC
TRBJ2-1 | few | TRBV10-3 | - | CAISDPGAERNEQFF | TGTGCCATCAGTGATCCGGGGGCCGAAAGGAATGAGCAGTTCTTC
TRBJ2-3 | - | TRBV7-9 | TRBD2 | CASSFGSGRVDTQYF | TGTGCCAGCAGCTTCGGTAGCGGGAGGGTAGATACGCAGTATTTT
TRBJ2-7 | - | TRBV9 | TRBD2 | CASSVSPGAGYEQYF | TGTGCCAGCAGCGTTTCCCCCGGAGCGGGATACGAGCAGTACTTC
TRBJ2-2 | - | TRBV7-8 | - | CASSSLNRGRAGELFF | TGTGCCAGCAGCTCCCTTAACCGGGGCCGGGCCGGGGAGCTGTTTTTT
TRBJ2-7 | - | TRBV3-1/TRBV3-2 | - | CASSPRSVSYEQYF | TGTGCCAGCAGCCCTCGTTCGGTTTCCTACGAGCAGTACTTC
TRBJ1-4 | - | TRBV6-5 | - | CASDFGSTNEKLFF | TGTGCCAGCGATTTTGGGTCAACTAATGAAAAACTGTTTTTT
TRBJ1-2 | - | TRBV2 | TRBD1 | CASRISGQGGLHGYTF | TGTGCCAGCAGGATTTCTGGACAGGGAGGGTTGCATGGCTACACCTTC
TRBJ1-2 | - | TRBV2 | - | CASSGQPNYGYTF | TGTGCCAGCAGTGGACAGCCTAACTATGGCTACACCTTC
TRBJ2-1 | once | TRBV7-9 | - | CASSPLRGRRYNEQFF | TGTGCCAGCAGCCCCCTAAGGGGGAGACGCTACAATGAGCAGTTCTTC
TRBJ2-3 | - | TRBV7-2 | TRBD2 | CASSPIAGSSRSTDTQYF | TGTGCCAGCAGCCCCATAGCGGGATCTTCCAGAAGCACAGATACGCAGTATTTT
TRBJ1-4 | - | TRBV29-1 | TRBD1 | CSGRQGINEKLFF | TGCAGCGGGAGACAGGGGATTAATGAAAAACTGTTTTTT
TRBJ2-2 | - | TRBV6-2/TRBV6-3 | - | CASSDSGELFF | TGTGCCAGCAGTGACTCCGGGGAGCTGTTTTTT
TRBJ2-2 | - | TRBV7-2 | - | CASSSPTGVGTGELFF | TGTGCCAGCAGCTCCCCCACGGGAGTCGGCACCGGGGAGCTGTTTTTT
TRBJ1-2 | once | TRBV18 | TRBD1 | CASSAEVGQGIFHLYGYTF | TGTGCCAGCTCGGCGGAGGTGGGACAGGGGATTTTTCACCTTTATGGCTACACCTTC
TRBJ1-4 | once | TRBV12-5 | - | CASGEGIGEKLFF | TGTGCTAGTGGGGAGGGTATCGGGGAAAAACTGTTTTTT
TRBJ2-3 | - | TRBV24-1 | - | CATSHSSQGTQYF | TGTGCCACCTCTCACTCGTCGCAGGGTACGCAGTATTTT
TRBJ2-2 | - | TRBV7-9 | TRBD2 | CASSSSGRGTGELFF | TGTGCCAGCAGCTCTAGCGGGAGAGGCACCGGGGAGCTGTTTTTT
TRBJ1-5 | - | TRBV7-2 | - | CASSLVTANQPQHF | TGTGCCAGCAGCTTAGTCACAGCAAATCAGCCCCAGCATTTT
TRBJ1-1 | - | TRBV7-3 | - | CASSLNVGGVTEAFF | TGTGCCAGCAGCTTAAATGTAGGGGGGGTTACTGAAGCTTTCTTT
TRBJ1-1 | - | TRBV27 | - | CASSLLGTVNTEAFF | TGTGCCAGCAGTTTATTAGGGACCGTGAACACTGAAGCTTTCTTT
TRBJ2-1 | - | TRBV5-4 | - | CASSFTEYNEQFF | TGTGCCAGCAGCTTTACAGAATACAATGAGCAGTTCTTC
TRBJ2-7 | - | TRBV3-1/TRBV3-2 | - | CASSQDRPDEQYF | TGTGCCAGCAGCCAAGATAGGCCGGACGAGCAGTACTTC
TRBJ1-6 | - | TRBV11-3 | - | CASSLDRWSSYNSPLHF | TGTGCCAGCAGCTTAGATCGGTGGAGCTCCTATAATTCACCCCTCCACTTT
TRBJ2-1 | - | TRBV6-2/TRBV6-3 | TRBD2 | CASSSNLLADSYNEQFF | TGTGCCAGCAGTTCTAACCTCCTAGCGGACTCCTACAATGAGCAGTTCTTC
TRBJ1-2 | - | TRBV30 | TRBD1 | CAWALTGGPYGYTF | TGTGCCTGGGCTCTGACAGGGGGCCCATATGGCTACACCTTC
TRBJ2-7 | - | TRBV11-2 | TRBD1 | CASSPGQGVNEQYF | TGTGCCAGCAGCCCAGGACAGGGGGTAAACGAGCAGTACTTC
TRBJ2-7 | - | TRBV28 | - | CASSLPVVGIYEQYF | TGTGCCAGCAGCCTCCCCGTAGTAGGAATCTACGAGCAGTACTTC
TRBJ2-2 | - | TRBV19 | TRBD2 | CASSLTSGRGRTGELFF | TGTGCCAGTAGTTTGACTAGCGGGAGGGGGAGAACCGGGGAGCTGTTTTTT
TRBJ2-1 | - | TRBV11-2 | - | CASSPTGSSYNEQFF | TGTGCCAGCAGCCCAACGGGTAGCTCCTACAATGAGCAGTTCTTC
TRBJ1-3 | - | TRBV12-3/TRBV12-4 | - | CASSSYLIHYF | TGTGCCAGCAGTTCCTACCTCATCCATTATTTT
TRBJ1-1 | - | TRBV29-1 | TRBD1 | CSVPPPTGGDTEAFF | TGCAGCGTCCCCCCCCCGACAGGGGGGGACACTGAAGCTTTCTTT
TRBJ2-5 | - | TRBV4-3 | TRBD2 | CASSQDPAGGEETQYF | TGCGCCAGCAGCCAAGATCCGGCGGGAGGGGAAGAGACCCAGTACTTC
TRBJ2-7 | - | TRBV28 | - | CASSPRGSQDYEQYF | TGTGCCAGCAGTCCCCGTGGGAGCCAAGACTACGAGCAGTACTTC